The 9 T cell receptor beta chains below all came from one sample that was sequenced in a study of blood T cell repertoires in COVID-19. Here immunoSEQ multiplex PCR was the method, and the copy in TCRdb shows in-frame clones only, minus some. The sample includes roughly 30,000 clones, 81% of them seen just once. The specimen sequenced was peripheral blood. The receptors here all came from a woman aged 60-75 years with acute or convalescent COVID-19.

The chain employs TRBV3-1 (or the pseudogene TRBV3-2) and TRBJ1-5; unclear D gene. With 2 bases removed from V and 6 bases from J, the gap between germline ends came to 8 bases. There are 13 residues in the CDR3. The germline CDR1 and CDR2 sequences are LGHDT and YNNKEL (reference sequence). The CDR3 DNA follows: TGTGCCAGCAGCCAATTGGAGACTCAGCCCCAGCATTTT. Encoded protein: CASSQLETQPQHF.

V is TRBV5-4 and J is TRBJ1-1; D remains ambiguous. Germline-derived CDR1 and CDR2 are SGHNT and YYREEE (reference sequence). This CDR3 has 14 residues. The V and J ends lost 4 bases and 3 bases respectively, with 13 bases between them. The CDR3 nucleotides are TGTGCCAGCAGCGAGGGTGCCATAGACACTGAAGCTTTCTTT. This encodes CASSEGAIDTEAFF.

V and J are TRBV28 and TRBJ1-6; tentatively, D is TRBD1 (6 bases). CDR1 is MDHEN and CDR2 is SYDVKM in the germline V gene. This CDR3 has 14 residues. The germline V and J ends were trimmed by 5 bases and 7 bases, with 12 bases remaining between them. The CDR3 is CASSTHRDNSPLHF. In DNA, the CDR3 is TGTGCCAGCAGTACCCACAGGGACAATTCACCCCTCCACTTT.

The rearrangement joins TRBV18 to TRBJ1-1; 7 bases are a match to TRBD1. The trim removed 6 bases at V and 4 bases at J, leaving 14 bases unmatched. The germline gives CDR1 KGHSH, CDR2 LQKENI. The CDR3 is 16 amino acids. CDR3 nucleotides: TGTGCCAGCTCCCCCACTCGGGACAGTTTAAGCACTGAAGCTTTCTTT. Its translation is CASSPTRDSLSTEAFF. Full variable domain (remainder filled in from reference TRBV18 and TRBJ1-1): NAGVMQNPRHLVRRRGQEARLRCSPMKGHSHVYWYRQLPEEGLKFMVYLQKENIIDESGMPKERFSAEFPKEGPSILRIQQVVRGDSAAYFCASSPTRDSLSTEAFFGQGTRLTVV.

The chain combines TRBV11-1 with TRBJ1-1; D may be TRBD1 (5 bases). Trimming stripped 3 bases from V and 8 bases from J, with 13 bases between. Germline V CDR1 and CDR2: SGHAT, FQDESV (reference sequence). The CDR3 is made up of 13 amino acids. CDR3 in DNA: TGTGCCAGCAGCTTCGGAGAAGGGGCCGAAGCTTTCTTT. Residues: CASSFGEGAEAFF. Full variable domain (rest looked up from reference TRBV11-1 and TRBJ1-1): EAEVAQSPRYKITEKSQAVAFWCDPISGHATLYWYRQILGQGPELLVQFQDESVVDDSQLPKDRFSAERLKGVDSTLKIQPAELGDSAMYLCASSFGEGAEAFFGQGTRLTVV.

This clone was seen a single time. The chain uses TRBV5-5 and TRBJ1-5; D not certain. Trimming removed 4 bases at V and 5 bases at J, with 16 bases between. The CDR3 spans 15 residues. Germline CDR1 and CDR2: SGHKS and YYEKEE (reference sequence). This CDR3 is CASSTTPREYQPQHF. Here the CDR3 DNA reads TGTGCCAGCAGCACCACTCCGCGGGAGTATCAGCCCCAGCATTTT.

This clone was counted only a few times. The chain combines TRBV9 with TRBJ1-1; TRBD1 aligns across 9 bases. Trimming took 3 bases from V and 4 from J; bases not matched to a gene: 4. The CDR3 covers 14 residues. Germline-derived CDR1 and CDR2 are SGDLS and YYNGEE. The chain's CDR3 is CASSAQTGGTEAFF. The CDR3 bases are TGTGCCAGCAGCGCCCAGACAGGGGGCACTGAAGCTTTCTTT.

The gene calls are TRBV3-1 (or the pseudogene TRBV3-2) and TRBJ1-2; D uncertain. The CDR3 runs 17 residues. The V and J ends lost 4 bases and 5 bases respectively, with 23 bases between them. Germline CDR1 and CDR2: LGHDT and YNNKEL (reference sequence). The CDR3 DNA reads as TGTGCCAGCAGCCCCAATACCGGGTCCGCCTCCGGATATGGCTACACCTTC. Protein product: CASSPNTGSASGYGYTF.

The chain joins TRBV18 to TRBJ2-7; maybe TRBD1 (6 bases). The CDR3 is 13 amino acids. V was clipped by 3 bases and J by 3 bases, with 9 bases between them. From germline, CDR1 is KGHSH and CDR2 LQKENI. The CDR3 nucleotides read TGTGCCAGCTCACCGGACAGAAACTACGAGCAGTACTTC. Protein: CASSPDRNYEQYF.